These 31 T cell receptor beta chains came from one sample sequenced in a study of T cells in tumors after PD-1 blockade. The method was immunoSEQ multiplex PCR; TCRdb's version includes in-frame clones alone and lacks a portion of them. The repertoire holds about 59,000 clones, with about 80% as singletons. Source: PBMCs, taken before anti-PD-1 treatment. The receptor source for this set is a human donor with basal cell carcinoma.

The V gene is TRBV18, the J gene TRBJ2-7, with D possibly TRBD2 on 5 matching bases. The CDR3 length is 14 residues. Looked up from germline, CDR1 is KGHSH and CDR2 is LQKENI. V was pared by 0 bases and J by 3 bases, with 9 bases between. CDR3 region: CASSPPRVGYEQYF. The CDR3 coding sequence is TGTGCCAGCTCACCACCGAGGGTAGGCTACGAGCAGTACTTC. The whole variable domain, filled in from reference TRBV18 and TRBJ2-7, reads NAGVMQNPRHLVRRRGQEARLRCSPMKGHSHVYWYRQLPEEGLKFMVYLQKENIIDESGMPKERFSAEFPKEGPSILRIQQVVRGDSAAYFCASSPPRVGYEQYFGPGTRLTVT.

This clone was detected only a few times. V and J are TRBV5-6 and TRBJ1-5; maybe TRBD1 (6 bases). The V and J ends lost 1 base and 6 bases respectively, with 11 bases between them. Germline V gene data show CDR1 as SGHDT and CDR2 as YYEEEE. The CDR3 loop spans 14 amino acids. Here the CDR3 DNA reads TGTGCCAGCAGCTTGCAGGGGCTTCTTCAGCCCCAGCATTTT. It is translated as CASSLQGLLQPQHF.

The chain combines TRBV10-2 with TRBJ1-6; D might be TRBD1 (5 bases). Trimming left V 5 bases short and J 7 bases short, with 12 bases between. Germline-derived CDR1 and CDR2 are WSHSY and SAAADI. The CDR3 covers 14 residues. The CDR3 reads CASSPTRENSPLHF. The CDR3 nucleotides read TGCGCCAGCAGTCCTACCAGGGAGAATTCACCCCTCCACTTT.

The rearrangement links TRBV6-5 to TRBJ1-1; possibly TRBD1 for D (6 bases). The germline V gene has CDR1 MNHEY and CDR2 SVGAGI. V was cut by 0 bases and J by 8 bases, with 13 bases left in between. CDR3 length: 14 amino acids. CDR3 amino acids: CASSYSMGAMEAFF. CDR3 in DNA: TGTGCCAGCAGTTACTCGATGGGGGCCATGGAAGCTTTCTTT.

This chain joins TRBV2 and TRBJ1-4; the D is unclear. Between the trimmed V and J ends, which lost 7 bases and 2 bases, there was a span of 14 bases. CDR1 SNHLY and CDR2 FYNNEI come from the germline V gene. There are 15 residues in the CDR3. Written as DNA, the CDR3 is TGTGCCAGCAACCGGGGATTAGGGACTAATGAAAAACTGTTTTTT. This encodes CASNRGLGTNEKLFF.

This chain connects TRBV15 to TRBJ1-4; D not certain. This CDR3 has 16 residues. Looked up from germline, CDR1 is LNHNV and CDR2 is YYDKDF (reference sequence). Trimming took off 3 bases at V and 2 bases at J, with 13 bases between the two ends. This CDR3 is CATSSENRITNEKLFF. CDR3 nucleotide sequence: TGTGCCACCAGCAGCGAAAACAGAATCACTAATGAAAAACTGTTTTTT.

The chain has TRBV10-1 and TRBJ2-1, with 7 bases fitting TRBD2. The CDR3 totals 13 residues. Germline trimming cut 2 bases from V and 13 bases from J; bases unmatched to any gene: 8. Germline values: CDR1 WNHNN, CDR2 SYGVQD (reference sequence). The CDR3, as DNA: TGCGCCAGCAGTGAGAGCACCGGGACTAACCAGTTCTTC. Its protein is CASSESTGTNQFF.

V usage is TRBV6-5 and J usage is TRBJ1-2; D gene unclear. The CDR3 runs 14 residues. Germline assignment: CDR1 MNHEY and CDR2 SVGAGI. The V end lost 2 bases, the J end lost 2 bases, and 9 bases lay between the germline ends. The CDR3 region is CASSYRGRNYGYTF. Here the CDR3 DNA reads TGTGCCAGCAGTTACCGCGGACGGAACTATGGCTACACCTTC.

V gene TRBV19 combines with J gene TRBJ1-5; D uncertain. CDR3 length: 12 residues. The V gene's germline CDR1 is LNHDA and CDR2 SQIVND (reference sequence). V was pared by 6 bases and J by 1 base, with 4 bases between. For the CDR3, the DNA is TGTGCCAGTAGATACAGCAATCAGCCCCAGCATTTT. Protein product: CASRYSNQPQHF.

Written as DNA, the CDR3 is TGTGCCAGTACCTCCCGGGGTGCCTATAATTCACCCCTCCACTTT. Its protein product is CASTSRGAYNSPLHF. The chain links TRBV19 to TRBJ1-6; no definite D call. Germline V gene sequence: CDR1 LNHDA, CDR2 SQIVND (reference sequence). The CDR3 has 15 residues. Deletions cut 7 bases from V and 2 bases from J, with 12 bases between.

The rearrangement links TRBV29-1 to TRBJ2-7; D unresolved. The CDR3 is 13 amino acids. The V end lost 4 bases, the J end lost 3 bases, and 13 bases lay between the germline ends. In germline, CDR1 is SQVTM, CDR2 ANQGSEA. CDR3 protein: CSVGIPQSYEQYF. The DNA of the CDR3 is TGCAGCGTTGGTATACCGCAGAGCTACGAGCAGTACTTC.

The chain joins TRBV4-1 to TRBJ2-5, with D possibly matching TRBD1 (7 bases). Germline-derived CDR1 and CDR2 are MGHRA and YSYEKL. V lost 5 bases, J lost 5 bases, and 12 bases lay in between. The CDR3 has 13 residues. The CDR3 spells CASSFRGVETQYF. DNA for the CDR3: TGCGCCAGCAGCTTCAGGGGGGTCGAGACCCAGTACTTC.

The V and J genes are TRBV9 and TRBJ1-4; D is unresolved. There are 15 residues in the CDR3. In germline, CDR1 is SGDLS, CDR2 YYNGEE. V was clipped by 4 bases and J by 2 bases, with 12 bases between them. The CDR3 protein is CASSPQVTTNEKLFF. The CDR3 bases are TGTGCCAGCAGCCCCCAGGTGACGACTAATGAAAAACTGTTTTTT. Variable domain in full (rest from reference TRBV9 and TRBJ1-4): DSGVTQTPKHLITATGQRVTLRCSPRSGDLSVYWYQQSLDQGLQFLIQYYNGEERAKGNILERFSAQQFPDLHSELNLSSLELGDSALYFCASSPQVTTNEKLFFGSGTQLSVL.

The rearrangement uses TRBV19 and TRBJ2-1; 7 positions agree with TRBD2. This CDR3 spans 13 amino acids. Germline CDR1 and CDR2: LNHDA and SQIVND (reference sequence). The V gene end was trimmed by 6 bases and the J gene end by 9 bases; junction bases not matched to a gene: 8. CDR3 DNA: TGTGCCAGTAGGCGGGGGATTGGTGGTGAGCAGTTCTTC. It codes for CASRRGIGGEQFF.

This clone has just a few counts. This chain links TRBV3-1 (or the pseudogene TRBV3-2) with TRBJ2-1; D unresolved. Per the germline V gene, CDR1 is LGHDT and CDR2 is YNNKEL (reference sequence). The CDR3 runs 16 residues. V lost 6 bases and J lost 4, with 19 bases in between. The CDR3: CASSPKTINRYNEQFF. The CDR3 DNA reads TGTGCCAGCAGTCCAAAAACCATCAATAGGTACAATGAGCAGTTCTTC.

The chain couples TRBV5-1 to TRBJ2-1; 8 nucleotides agree with TRBD2. J lost 7 bases, V lost 2 bases, and 11 bases had no gene match. The CDR3 is 16 amino acids. Germline CDR1 reads SGHRS; CDR2 reads YFSETQ. The chain's CDR3 is CASSFSGTRTLNEQFF. CDR3 nucleotides: TGCGCCAGCAGCTTCTCCGGGACTAGAACTTTAAATGAGCAGTTCTTC.

The chain is built from TRBV5-6 and TRBJ1-2; D ambiguous. V lost 2 bases, J lost 6 bases, and 14 bases lay in between. The CDR3 covers 14 residues. Germline V gene lookup returns CDR1 SGHDT and CDR2 YYEEEE. CDR3 sequence (DNA): TGTGCCAGCAGCTTTCGGGTTTCGATTAATGGCTACACCTTC. Its protein product is CASSFRVSINGYTF.

The rearrangement uses TRBV7-3 and TRBJ1-6; D not certain. The germline CDR1 and CDR2 sequences are SGHTA and FQGTGA. Trimming removed 0 bases at V and 9 bases at J, with 6 bases between. This CDR3 is 13 amino acids long. Written as DNA, the CDR3 is TGTGCCAGCAGCTTAACAAACGGTTCACCCCTCCACTTT. Translation gives CASSLTNGSPLHF.

The chain links TRBV2 to TRBJ1-5; D perhaps matches TRBD1 (6 bases). CDR1 and CDR2 from the germline V gene are SNHLY and FYNNEI. This CDR3 region has 15 residues. V gave up 6 bases and J gave up 0 bases, with 12 bases separating them. CDR3 protein: CASRKGGVSNQPQHF. CDR3 nucleotide sequence: TGTGCCAGCAGGAAAGGGGGGGTTAGCAATCAGCCCCAGCATTTT. The full variable domain, completed using reference TRBV2 and TRBJ1-5, is EPEVTQTPSHQVTQMGQEVILRCVPISNHLYFYWYRQILGQKVEFLVSFYNNEISEKSEIFDDQFSVERPDGSNFTLKIRSTKLEDSAMYFCASRKGGVSNQPQHFGDGTRLSIL.

DNA for the CDR3: TGTGCCAGCAGTGAAAGGGCGGGACCTGAAGCTTTCTTT. Protein: CASSERAGPEAFF. This chain joins TRBV2 and TRBJ1-1, with TRBD1 as a possible D gene (5 bases). The germline CDR1 and CDR2 sequences are SNHLY and FYNNEI. This CDR3 comprises 13 residues. With 2 bases removed from V and 6 bases from J, the gap between germline ends came to 10 bases.

The genes are TRBV11-1 and TRBJ1-1, with 7 bases lining up with TRBD1. This CDR3 region has 15 residues. Germline V gene sequence: CDR1 SGHAT, CDR2 FQDESV (reference sequence). J lost 4 bases, V lost 5 bases, and 10 bases had no gene match. The CDR3 region has the DNA TGTGCCAGCAGCCCTCAACAGGGGATGGGCACTGAAGCTTTCTTT. Its translation is CASSPQQGMGTEAFF.

The gene calls are TRBV9 and TRBJ2-3; 7 bases line up with TRBD2. V was clipped by 0 bases and J by 2 bases; unmatched bases: 3. CDR3 length: 15 amino acids. Germline CDR1 is SGDLS and CDR2 is YYNGEE. CDR3 bases: TGTGCCAGCAGCGTAGGGGAGGGGAACACAGATACGCAGTATTTT. Protein sequence: CASSVGEGNTDTQYF. The whole variable domain, filled in from reference TRBV9 and TRBJ2-3, reads DSGVTQTPKHLITATGQRVTLRCSPRSGDLSVYWYQQSLDQGLQFLIQYYNGEERAKGNILERFSAQQFPDLHSELNLSSLELGDSALYFCASSVGEGNTDTQYFGPGTRLTVL.

The chain is built from TRBV10-3 and TRBJ2-1, with 10 bases lining up with TRBD2. The V gene's germline CDR1 is ENHRY and CDR2 SYGVKD. V shed 3 bases, J shed 10 bases, and the junction held 12 bases outside the gene matches. The CDR3 contains 16 residues. CDR3 sequence (DNA): TGTGCCATCAGTGATAGTTTGAGCGGGGGGGCCGAAGAGCAGTTCTTC. Protein sequence: CAISDSLSGGAEEQFF.

The table lists this clone with a few counts. This chain links TRBV5-1 with TRBJ2-5, with D tentatively TRBD2 (6 bases). CDR1 is SGHRS and CDR2 is YFSETQ in the germline V gene. The CDR3 has 14 amino acids. V lost 4 bases and J 4 bases, leaving 14 bases between the germline ends. The CDR3 nucleotides are TGCGCCAGCAGCACCGCCGCGGGACCAGAGACCCAGTACTTC. Translating it yields CASSTAAGPETQYF.

The chain is built from TRBV5-1 and TRBJ2-5; 16 nucleotides align to TRBD2. The length of the CDR3 is 21 residues. Germline assignment: CDR1 SGHRS and CDR2 YFSETQ. J gave up 4 bases and V 2 bases, and 17 bases lay outside the gene matches. CDR3 sequence: CASSFPTGTSGGANVLETQYF. The CDR3 DNA reads TGCGCCAGCAGCTTCCCAACAGGGACTAGCGGGGGGGCTAATGTCTTAGAGACCCAGTACTTC. Variable domain in full (rest from reference TRBV5-1 and TRBJ2-5): KAGVTQTPRYLIKTRGQQVTLSCSPISGHRSVSWYQQTPGQGLQFLFEYFSETQRNKGNFPGRFSGRQFSNSRSEMNVSTLELGDSALYLCASSFPTGTSGGANVLETQYFGPGTRLLVL.

This clone was seen a handful of times. The V gene is TRBV5-1, the J gene TRBJ1-3; D remains unclear. Germline V gives CDR1 SGHRS, CDR2 YFSETQ. The CDR3 runs to 15 residues. Trimming removed 1 base at V and 0 bases at J, with 8 bases between. The CDR3 here is CASSLPRSSGNTIYF. The CDR3 nucleotides read TGCGCCAGCAGCTTGCCCAGATCCTCTGGAAACACCATATATTTT.

V is TRBV6-5 and J is TRBJ1-4; TRBD1 is a possible D gene (5 bases). Germline V gene sequence: CDR1 MNHEY, CDR2 SVGAGI. V lost 6 bases to trimming and J lost 5 bases, with 13 bases between them. The CDR3 has 14 amino acids. Here the CDR3 DNA reads TGTGCCAGCAGATCTCCTGGGGGAAATGAAAAACTGTTTTTT. It translates to CASRSPGGNEKLFF.

This clone appeared a single time. The chain employs TRBV7-2 and TRBJ2-1, with D perhaps matching TRBD2 (6 bases). Looked up from germline, CDR1 is SGHTA and CDR2 is FQGNSA. CDR3 length equals 15 residues. V dropped 5 bases and J dropped 0 bases, with 11 bases sitting between them. This CDR3 is CASSNGGSSYNEQFF. Written as DNA, the CDR3 is TGTGCCAGCAGCAACGGGGGAAGCTCCTACAATGAGCAGTTCTTC.

V usage is TRBV11-3 and J usage is TRBJ2-7; 7 bases map to TRBD2. CDR1 and CDR2 from the germline V gene are SGHNT and YENEEA. CDR3 length: 15 amino acids. Germline trimming cut 1 base from V and 0 bases from J; bases unmatched to any gene: 3. CDR3 DNA: TGTGCCAGCAGCTTAGTGGGCGGGAGCTCCTACGAGCAGTACTTC. Encoded protein: CASSLVGGSSYEQYF.

This clone was seen more than once but under ten times. The chain is built from TRBV2 and TRBJ2-2; D is possibly TRBD2 (5 bases). The CDR3 is 16 residues long. The germline V gene has CDR1 SNHLY and CDR2 FYNNEI. Trimming removed 6 bases at V and 0 bases at J, with 14 bases between. CDR3 loop: CASSLTGISNTGELFF. For the CDR3, the DNA is TGTGCCAGCAGCTTGACCGGGATATCGAACACCGGGGAGCTGTTTTTT.

The rearrangement joins TRBV12-2 to TRBJ1-1. TRBV12-2 is given as a pseudogene. CDR3 length equals 16 residues. For the CDR3, the DNA is TGTGCAAGTCGCTTAGCCCTTCGGGAGGCGGCCACTGAAGCTTTCTTT. As protein: CASRLALREAATEAFF.